Listed below are T cell receptor beta chains from one sample, sequenced in a study of shared clonotypes between healthy human individuals. Assay used: immunoSEQ multiplex PCR; TCRdb lists only in-frame clones, some missing. The sample consists of millions of clones, around 94% of them appearing once. Sequenced: naive CD4+ T cells sorted from blood. These TCRs come from a man younger than 30 in good health. Each CDR3 is given with its conserved first and last residue. A D gene is named only where the DNA matches it firmly. Only part of the rows carry a size: once, few, many, or a class if the clone is expanded.

d_call cdr3_length j_call clone_size v_call cdr3_nt cdr3_aa
. 12 TRBJ1-3 . TRBV28 TGTGCCAGCAGTGAACGGGGTCGAACCATATATTTT CASSERGRTIYF
. 15 TRBJ1-6 . TRBV5-6 TGTGCCAGCAGCTTGTGGGCAGGCGGTAATTCACCCCTCCACTTT CASSLWAGGNSPLHF
. 14 TRBJ2-3 . TRBV5-4 TGTGCCAGCAGCTTGGGGGATTACACAGATACGCAGTATTTT CASSLGDYTDTQYF
. 16 TRBJ2-7 . TRBV18 TGTGCCAGCTCACGGGTCGCCGGGACTGGGGGTTTGGAGCAGTACTTC CASSRVAGTGGLEQYF
TRBD2 18 TRBJ2-7 . TRBV5-1 TGCGCCAGCAGCGCCGGACTAGCGGGAGTTTGGGGATCCTACGAGCAGTACTTC CASSAGLAGVWGSYEQYF
. 13 TRBJ2-2 . TRBV6-6 TGTGCCAGCAGTTACGGTGGTACCGGGGAGCTGTTTTTT CASSYGGTGELFF
. 19 TRBJ1-5 once TRBV7-9 TGTGCCAGCAGCCGGTCCGACAGGACCCACCGTGGGAGCAATCAGCCCCAGCATTTT CASSRSDRTHRGSNQPQHF
. 15 TRBJ1-5 . TRBV10-3 TGTGCCATCAGTGAGTCAGGCGGGGGAAATCAGCCCCAGCATTTT CAISESGGGNQPQHF
. 13 TRBJ2-7 . TRBV30 TGTGCCGGACGGGCGGGCGGAGCCTACGAGCAGTACTTC CAGRAGGAYEQYF
. 18 TRBJ1-2 . TRBV30 TGTGCCTGGATGGGGACCTCTTGGACGGTGGATGCTAACTATGGCTACACCTTC CAWMGTSWTVDANYGYTF
TRBD1 14 TRBJ1-1 once TRBV10-3 TGTGCCATCAGGTTGACAGGGGCGAACACTGAAGCTTTCTTT CAIRLTGANTEAFF
. 15 TRBJ2-3 . TRBV4-1 TGCGCCAGCAGCCAAGCCCAAGGAAGCACAGATACGCAGTATTTT CASSQAQGSTDTQYF
. 12 TRBJ2-1 . TRBV6-5 TGTGCCAGCAGTCGCCTAAACAATGAGCAGTTCTTC CASSRLNNEQFF
TRBD2 15 TRBJ2-7 . TRBV7-2 TGTGCCAGCAGCTTAGTGACTAGCGAAACCTACGAGCAGTACTTC CASSLVTSETYEQYF
. 12 TRBJ2-7 . TRBV2 TGTGCCAGCAGTGTAAGCATCTTCAAGCAGTACTTC CASSVSIFKQYF
TRBD1 11 TRBJ1-1 . TRBV5-5 TGTGCCAGTAGACAGGGTTCTGAAGCTTTCTTT CASRQGSEAFF
. 11 TRBJ2-7 . TRBV10-2 TGCGCCAGCAGTGTCAACGGAGAGCAGTACTTC CASSVNGEQYF
. 15 TRBJ1-2 . TRBV2 TGTGCCAGCAGTGAACAACTGATGGCTAACTATGGCTACACCTTC CASSEQLMANYGYTF
TRBD2 15 TRBJ2-1 . TRBV30 TGTGCCTGGAGTTTGGGGGTAGCGGGAGTGAGTGAGCAGTTCTTC CAWSLGVAGVSEQFF
. 14 TRBJ2-3 once TRBV15 TGTGCCACCAGCCCCCTGGCTAGGGCAGATACGCAGTATTTT CATSPLARADTQYF
TRBD1 12 TRBJ1-2 . TRBV29-1 TGCAGCGTCAGACAGGGCGGAGATGGCTACACCTTC CSVRQGGDGYTF
. 14 TRBJ2-2 . TRBV9 TGTGCCAGCAGACGGGACTTACACACCGGGGAGCTGTTTTTT CASRRDLHTGELFF
TRBD1 15 TRBJ1-1 . TRBV18 TGTGCCAGCTCACGGGCCGGGACAGGGGTAACTGAAGCTTTCTTT CASSRAGTGVTEAFF
. 14 TRBJ2-2 few TRBV19 TGTGCCAGTCTCAGACGACACAACACCGGGGAGCTGTTTTTT CASLRRHNTGELFF
. 13 TRBJ1-1 . TRBV5-4 TGTGCCAGCAGCTTGGACAGTCACACTGAAGCTTTCTTT CASSLDSHTEAFF
. 13 TRBJ2-7 . TRBV29-1 TGCAGCGTTGAAGAACTCCTAGCAGGAGCGCAGTACTTC CSVEELLAGAQYF
TRBD1 14 TRBJ2-2 . TRBV29-1 TGCAGCGTTGCCCGGACAGGCAACACCGGGGAGCTGTTTTTT CSVARTGNTGELFF
. 14 TRBJ1-2 . TRBV11-2 TGTGCCAGCAGCTTAGGTGGGGTCAACTATGGCTACACCTTC CASSLGGVNYGYTF
. 15 TRBJ1-3 . TRBV30 TGTGCCTGGAGTGTATTACGGGACCGATTAGACACCATATATTTT CAWSVLRDRLDTIYF
. 17 TRBJ2-3 . TRBV11-3 TGTGCCAGCAGCCCCAATTGGTTCGGATACAGCACAGATACGCAGTATTTT CASSPNWFGYSTDTQYF
. 17 TRBJ2-3 . TRBV7-9 TGTGCCAGCAGCTTAGCGATTTCTCCGGGCAACACAGATACGCAGTATTTT CASSLAISPGNTDTQYF
. 17 TRBJ2-3 once TRBV11-2 TGTGCCAGCAGCTTATTGGGGTTCGGGCCTCGGCGCGATACGCAGTATTTT CASSLLGFGPRRDTQYF
. 14 TRBJ1-3 . TRBV6-1 TGTGCCAGCACCCCGTGGGGCTCTGGAAACACCATATATTTT CASTPWGSGNTIYF
. 12 TRBJ2-5 . TRBV30 TGTGCCTGGAGTCCCCCCGGCGAGACCCAGTACTTC CAWSPPGETQYF
. 16 TRBJ1-3 . TRBV6-1 TGTGCCAGCAGTGAAAGGAGTACGGCAACAGGAAACACCATATATTTT CASSERSTATGNTIYF
. 14 TRBJ2-7 . TRBV11-2 TGTGCCAGCAGCTCCCAGGGGTCCCTAGTCGAGCAGTACTTC CASSSQGSLVEQYF
. 14 TRBJ1-2 . TRBV7-9 TGTGCCAGCAGCTCCACTGGTTGGAACTATGGCTACACCTTC CASSSTGWNYGYTF
TRBD1 15 TRBJ1-2 . TRBV7-2 TGTGCCAGCAGCTCAAGACCCGACAGGGTTTCTGGCTACACCTTC CASSSRPDRVSGYTF
. 16 TRBJ1-5 . TRBV7-2 TGTGCCAGCAGCCTTATTGTCTTGTCAGGGAATCAGCCCCAGCATTTT CASSLIVLSGNQPQHF
. 12 TRBJ1-6 . TRBV6-5 TGTGCCAGCAGTCCCACGGGGGGGGTCCCCCACTTT CASSPTGGVPHF